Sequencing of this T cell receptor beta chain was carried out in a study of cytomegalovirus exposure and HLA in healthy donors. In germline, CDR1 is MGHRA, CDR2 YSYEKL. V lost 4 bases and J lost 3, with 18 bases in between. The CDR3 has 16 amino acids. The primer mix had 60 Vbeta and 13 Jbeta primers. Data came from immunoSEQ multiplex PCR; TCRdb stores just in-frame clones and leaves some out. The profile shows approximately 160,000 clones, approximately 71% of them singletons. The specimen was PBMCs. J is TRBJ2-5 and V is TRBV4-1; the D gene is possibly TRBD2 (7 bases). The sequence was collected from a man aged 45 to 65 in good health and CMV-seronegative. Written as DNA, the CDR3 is TGCGCCAGCAGCCCAGATAGGGGAGGGGGGGAAGAGACCCAGTACTTC. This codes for CASSPDRGGGEETQYF.